This is a list of T cell receptor beta chains from one sample in a study of blood T cell repertoires in COVID-19. The data were produced by immunoSEQ multiplex PCR, yet TCRdb's version contains in-frame clones alone and is incomplete. This sample carries some 250,000 clones, about nine tenths of them seen once, and the ten largest clones take more than 1%. Sequenced: PBMCs or T cells enriched from blood (not recorded which). The origin of the receptors is a human donor in a cohort exposed to, infected with or recovered from COVID-19 (not recorded which). The donor label of this sample is uncertain. Each CDR3 is given with its conserved first and last residue. Fields, in order: D gene, V gene, clone size, J gene, CDR3 protein, CDR3 DNA. The D gene is left open where the match is weak. Part of the rows lack a size; the others show once, few, many or a class for expanded clones.

-	TRBV19	-	TRBJ1-1	CASSPPYTKLNTEAFF	TGTGCCAGTAGTCCCCCCTATACGAAATTGAACACTGAAGCTTTCTTT
TRBD1	TRBV19	-	TRBJ1-2	CASSLQGTYGYTF	TGTGCCAGTAGTCTACAGGGGACCTATGGCTACACCTTC
-	TRBV7-9	-	TRBJ1-5	CASSYGQSEPQHF	TGTGCCAGCAGCTACGGACAGTCCGAGCCCCAGCATTTT
TRBD1	TRBV5-1	-	TRBJ1-1	CASSQGQGANTEAFF	TGCGCCAGCAGCCAGGGACAGGGGGCGAACACTGAAGCTTTCTTT
-	TRBV29-1	-	TRBJ2-7	CSVVQGYEQYF	TGCAGCGTCGTACAGGGCTACGAGCAGTACTTC
-	TRBV5-6	-	TRBJ2-3	CASSMRTVRGDTQYF	TGTGCCAGCAGCATGCGGACAGTCCGGGGAGATACGCAGTATTTT
-	TRBV18	-	TRBJ1-5	CASSPLSPGQPQHF	TGTGCCAGCTCACCACTTTCCCCCGGTCAGCCCCAGCATTTT
-	TRBV6-2/TRBV6-3	-	TRBJ2-3	CASSTGHRKTDTQYF	TGTGCCAGCAGTACCGGACATAGAAAAACAGATACGCAGTATTTT
-	TRBV19	once	TRBJ1-2	CASSSGQIYNYGYTF	TGTGCCAGTAGTTCCGGACAGATATACAACTATGGCTACACCTTC
TRBD1	TRBV5-1	-	TRBJ1-1	CASAGQGLNTEAFF	TGCGCCAGCGCGGGACAGGGTCTGAACACTGAAGCTTTCTTT
-	TRBV7-8	-	TRBJ1-2	CASSLVQSQGYTF	TGTGCCAGCAGCTTAGTACAGTCTCAGGGCTACACCTTC
-	TRBV27	-	TRBJ1-1	CASSPRTSSLVF	TGTGCCAGCAGTCCCCGGACATCAAGCTTAGTCTTT